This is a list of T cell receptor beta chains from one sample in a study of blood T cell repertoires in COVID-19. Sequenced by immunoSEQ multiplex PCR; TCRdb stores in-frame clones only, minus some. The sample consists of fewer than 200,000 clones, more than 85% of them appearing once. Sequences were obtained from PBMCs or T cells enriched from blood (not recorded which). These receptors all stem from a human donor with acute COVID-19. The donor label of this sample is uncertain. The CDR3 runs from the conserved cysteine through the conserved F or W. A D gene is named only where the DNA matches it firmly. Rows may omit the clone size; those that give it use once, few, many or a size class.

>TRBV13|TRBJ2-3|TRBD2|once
CANGGVPGTDTQYF
TGTGCCAACGGGGGGGTCCCGGGCACAGATACGCAGTATTTT
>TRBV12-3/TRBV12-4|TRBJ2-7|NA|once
CASSFASGYEQYF
TGTGCCAGCAGTTTCGCCAGCGGCTACGAGCAGTACTTC
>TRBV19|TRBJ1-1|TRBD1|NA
CASSPRTGENEAFF
TGTGCCAGTAGTCCACGGACAGGTGAAAATGAAGCTTTCTTT
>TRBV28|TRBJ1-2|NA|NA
CASSLWTRVYGYTF
TGTGCCAGCAGTTTATGGACCAGGGTCTATGGCTACACCTTC
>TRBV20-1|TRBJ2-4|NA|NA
CSPADTNIQYF
TGCAGTCCCGCAGATACAAACATTCAGTACTTC
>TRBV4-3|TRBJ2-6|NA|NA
CASSQLSGANVLTF
TGCGCCAGCAGCCAACTCTCTGGGGCCAACGTCCTGACTTTC
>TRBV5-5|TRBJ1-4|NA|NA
CASSTAGGGEKLFF
TGTGCCAGCAGCACCGCGGGAGGAGGTGAAAAACTGTTTTTT
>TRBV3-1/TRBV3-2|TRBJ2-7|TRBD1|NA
CASSPKPGTVYEQYF
TGTGCCAGCAGCCCGAAGCCCGGGACAGTCTACGAGCAGTACTTC
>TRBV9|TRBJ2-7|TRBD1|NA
CASSVAGTVTEQYF
TGTGCCAGCAGCGTCGCCGGGACAGTCACCGAGCAGTACTTC
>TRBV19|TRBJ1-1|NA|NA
CASRGGYTEAFF
TGTGCCAGTCGGGGTGGGTACACTGAAGCTTTCTTT
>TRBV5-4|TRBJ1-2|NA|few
CASSLGINLGVNYGYTF
TGTGCCAGCAGCTTGGGAATTAATTTGGGAGTGAACTATGGCTACACCTTC
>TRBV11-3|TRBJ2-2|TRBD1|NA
CASIQSQGANTGELFF
TGTGCCAGCATCCAATCCCAGGGGGCGAACACCGGGGAGCTGTTTTTT
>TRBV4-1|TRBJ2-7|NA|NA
CASSQVHPGTYEQYF
TGCGCCAGCAGCCAAGTTCATCCCGGGACCTACGAGCAGTACTTC
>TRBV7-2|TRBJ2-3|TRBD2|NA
CASSLSGGGTTDTQYF
TGTGCCAGCAGCTTATCTGGCGGGGGGACAACAGATACGCAGTATTTT
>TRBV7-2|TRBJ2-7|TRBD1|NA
CASSAGQGVDEQYF
TGTGCCAGCAGCGCGGGACAGGGTGTCGACGAGCAGTACTTC
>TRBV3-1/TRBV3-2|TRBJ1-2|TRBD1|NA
CASSREQGVGGYTF
TGTGCCAGCAGCCGAGAACAGGGGGTAGGTGGCTACACCTTC
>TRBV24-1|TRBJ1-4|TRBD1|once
CATSGNDRESEKLFF
TGTGCCACCAGTGGAAACGACAGGGAGAGTGAAAAACTGTTTTTT
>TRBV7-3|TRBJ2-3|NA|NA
CASSPGLRTDTQYF
TGTGCCAGCAGCCCCGGACTGAGGACAGATACGCAGTATTTT
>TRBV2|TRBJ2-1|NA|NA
CASVYRFDNEQFF
TGTGCCAGCGTGTACAGGTTCGACAATGAGCAGTTCTTC
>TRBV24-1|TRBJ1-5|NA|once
CATWGRPGEPQHF
TGTGCCACTTGGGGGCGCCCGGGCGAGCCCCAGCATTTT
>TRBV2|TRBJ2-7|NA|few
CASTIQGSYEQYF
TGTGCCAGCACGATACAGGGTTCCTACGAGCAGTACTTC
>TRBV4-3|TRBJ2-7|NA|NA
CASSQGGHYEQYF
TGCGCCAGCAGCCAAGGGGGACACTACGAGCAGTACTTC
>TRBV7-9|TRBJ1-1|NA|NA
CASSTSGGSSGTEAFF
TGTGCCAGCAGCACTTCGGGCGGGAGTTCGGGGACTGAAGCTTTCTTT
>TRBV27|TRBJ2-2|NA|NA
CASSTANTGELFF
TGTGCCAGCAGTACGGCGAACACCGGGGAGCTGTTTTTT
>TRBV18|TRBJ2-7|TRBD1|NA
CASSPFQGQGFNEQYF
TGTGCCAGCTCACCGTTCCAGGGACAGGGGTTCAACGAGCAGTACTTC
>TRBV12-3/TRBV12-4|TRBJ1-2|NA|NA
CASSSSRWGYTF
TGTGCCAGCAGTTCGTCCAGGTGGGGCTACACCTTC
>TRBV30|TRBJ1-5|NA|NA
CAWRERGGGQPQHF
TGTGCCTGGAGGGAGAGGGGGGGTGGACAGCCCCAGCATTTT
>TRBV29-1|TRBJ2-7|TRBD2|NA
CSAVDSGGENEQYF
TGCAGCGCCGTGGACAGCGGGGGGGAGAACGAGCAGTACTTC
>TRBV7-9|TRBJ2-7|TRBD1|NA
CASSRHDRGSEQYF
TGTGCCAGCAGCCGTCACGACAGGGGTAGCGAGCAGTACTTC
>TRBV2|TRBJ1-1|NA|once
CASNHGREGTEAFF
TGTGCCAGCAATCATGGCAGGGAGGGAACTGAAGCTTTCTTT
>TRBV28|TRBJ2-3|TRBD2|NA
CASRGTSGGTDTQYF
TGTGCCAGCAGGGGGACTAGCGGGGGCACAGATACGCAGTATTTT
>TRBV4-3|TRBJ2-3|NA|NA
CASSPTGRGPDTQYF
TGCGCCAGCAGTCCCACGGGCAGGGGCCCAGATACGCAGTATTTT
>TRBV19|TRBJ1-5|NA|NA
CASRIPGQPQHF
TGTGCCAGCCGCATCCCGGGTCAGCCCCAGCATTTT
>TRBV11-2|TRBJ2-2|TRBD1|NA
CASSQLRGRNTGELFF
TGTGCCAGCAGCCAGCTCAGGGGGCGTAACACCGGGGAGCTGTTTTTT
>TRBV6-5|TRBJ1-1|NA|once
CASSFDRRAFF
TGTGCCAGCAGTTTCGACAGGAGAGCTTTCTTT
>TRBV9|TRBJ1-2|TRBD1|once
CASSVGPGQGLANYGYTF
TGTGCCAGCAGCGTAGGACCGGGACAGGGACTTGCTAACTATGGCTACACCTTC
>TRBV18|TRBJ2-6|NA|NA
CASSLDISSGANVLTF
TGTGCCAGCTCATTGGACATTTCCTCTGGGGCCAACGTCCTGACTTTC
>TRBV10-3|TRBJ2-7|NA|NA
CAISVLWPGEGHEQYF
TGTGCCATCAGTGTCCTGTGGCCGGGGGAAGGCCACGAGCAGTACTTC
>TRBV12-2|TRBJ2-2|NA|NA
CASRLARSGYTNTGELFF
TGTGCAAGTCGCTTAGCGCGCTCAGGGTACACGAACACCGGGGAGCTGTTTTTT
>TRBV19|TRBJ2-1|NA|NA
CASSFTGSYNEQFF
TGTGCCAGTAGCTTTACAGGGTCCTACAATGAGCAGTTCTTC
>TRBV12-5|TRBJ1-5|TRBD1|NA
CASGPIGTGNQPQHF
TGTGCTAGTGGCCCGATTGGGACAGGCAATCAGCCCCAGCATTTT
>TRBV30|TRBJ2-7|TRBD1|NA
CAWSAGTGSYEQYF
TGTGCCTGGAGTGCCGGGACAGGGTCCTACGAGCAGTACTTC
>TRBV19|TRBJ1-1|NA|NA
CASQYRPRNTEAFF
TGTGCCAGCCAATACAGACCGAGGAACACTGAAGCTTTCTTT
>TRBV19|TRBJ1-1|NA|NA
CASSASYRARMNTEAFF
TGTGCCAGTAGTGCCTCCTACAGGGCACGAATGAACACTGAAGCTTTCTTT
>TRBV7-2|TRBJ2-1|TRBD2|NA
CASSLNSGGYNEQFF
TGTGCCAGCAGCTTAAATAGCGGGGGGTACAATGAGCAGTTCTTC
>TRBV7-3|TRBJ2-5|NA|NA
CASSLTGLGQETQYF
TGTGCCAGCAGCTTAACGGGACTCGGCCAAGAGACCCAGTACTTC
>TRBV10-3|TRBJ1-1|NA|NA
CAIIRDSRSEAFF
TGTGCCATTATTAGGGACTCACGATCAGAAGCTTTCTTT
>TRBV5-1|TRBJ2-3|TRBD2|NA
CASSGTSGEDTQYF
TGCGCCAGCTCGGGGACTAGCGGGGAGGATACGCAGTATTTT
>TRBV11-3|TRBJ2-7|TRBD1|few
CASSRGQGSGEQYF
TGTGCCAGCAGCCGGGGACAGGGTTCGGGTGAGCAGTACTTC
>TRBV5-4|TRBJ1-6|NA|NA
CASSTHYETNSPLHF
TGTGCCAGCAGCACCCACTACGAAACTAATTCACCCCTCCACTTT
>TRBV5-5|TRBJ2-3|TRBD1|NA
CASSLVDRARGTDTQYF
TGTGCCAGCAGCTTGGTGGACAGGGCGCGTGGCACAGATACGCAGTATTTT
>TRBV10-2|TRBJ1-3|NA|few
CASSEALSGLREDTIYF
TGCGCCAGCAGTGAGGCCCTTTCCGGGCTAAGGGAGGACACCATATATTTT
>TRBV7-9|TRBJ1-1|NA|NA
CASSLPGRGNTEAFF
TGTGCCAGCAGCTTACCGGGGCGGGGGAACACTGAAGCTTTCTTT
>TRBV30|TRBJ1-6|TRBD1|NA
CAWTGTGVSPLHF
TGTGCCTGGACCGGGACAGGGGTTTCACCCCTCCACTTT
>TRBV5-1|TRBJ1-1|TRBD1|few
CASSLEGAGTEAFF
TGCGCCAGCAGCTTGGAGGGGGCGGGCACTGAAGCTTTCTTT
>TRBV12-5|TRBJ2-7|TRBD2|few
CASGLVLGTRGRYEQYF
TGTGCTAGTGGTTTGGTACTGGGGACTAGGGGCCGCTACGAGCAGTACTTC
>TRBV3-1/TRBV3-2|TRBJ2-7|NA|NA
CASSRGQRLYEQYF
TGTGCCAGCAGCCGCGGACAGAGACTCTACGAGCAGTACTTC
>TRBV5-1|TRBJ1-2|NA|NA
CASSLGGRNPYGYTF
TGCGCCAGCAGCTTGGGGGGCAGGAACCCCTATGGCTACACCTTC
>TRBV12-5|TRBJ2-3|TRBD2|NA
CASGLVQNSRLRGASTDTQYF
TGTGCTAGTGGTTTGGTACAGAATTCAAGGTTGCGGGGGGCGAGCACAGATACGCAGTATTTT
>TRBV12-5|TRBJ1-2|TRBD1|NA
CASGRTGGFGYTF
TGTGCTAGTGGTCGGACAGGGGGTTTTGGCTACACCTTC